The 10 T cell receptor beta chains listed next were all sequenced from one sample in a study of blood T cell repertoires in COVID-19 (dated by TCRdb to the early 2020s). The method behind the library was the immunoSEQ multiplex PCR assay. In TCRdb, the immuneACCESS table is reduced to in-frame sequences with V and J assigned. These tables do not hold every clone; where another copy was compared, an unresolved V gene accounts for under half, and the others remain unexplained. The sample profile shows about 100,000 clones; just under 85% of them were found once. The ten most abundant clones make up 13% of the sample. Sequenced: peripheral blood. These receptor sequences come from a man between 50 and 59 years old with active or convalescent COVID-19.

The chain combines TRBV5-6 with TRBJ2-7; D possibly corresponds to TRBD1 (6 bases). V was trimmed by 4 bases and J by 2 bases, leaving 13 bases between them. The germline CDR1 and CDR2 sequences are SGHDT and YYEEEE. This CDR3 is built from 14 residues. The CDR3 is CASSPYRDTYEQYF. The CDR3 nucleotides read TGTGCCAGCAGCCCATACCGGGACACCTACGAGCAGTACTTC.

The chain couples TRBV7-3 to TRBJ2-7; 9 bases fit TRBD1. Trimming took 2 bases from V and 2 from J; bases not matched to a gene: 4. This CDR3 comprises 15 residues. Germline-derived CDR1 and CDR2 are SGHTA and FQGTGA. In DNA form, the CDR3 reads TGTGCCAGCAGCTTAGAAGGGACAGGGACCTACGAGCAGTACTTC. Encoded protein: CASSLEGTGTYEQYF.

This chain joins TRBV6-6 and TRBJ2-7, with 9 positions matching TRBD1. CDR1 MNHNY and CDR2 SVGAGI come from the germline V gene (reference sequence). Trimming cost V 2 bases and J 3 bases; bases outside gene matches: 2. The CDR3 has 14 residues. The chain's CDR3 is CASSYRGQGYEQYF. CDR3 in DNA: TGTGCCAGCAGTTACCGGGGACAGGGCTACGAGCAGTACTTC.

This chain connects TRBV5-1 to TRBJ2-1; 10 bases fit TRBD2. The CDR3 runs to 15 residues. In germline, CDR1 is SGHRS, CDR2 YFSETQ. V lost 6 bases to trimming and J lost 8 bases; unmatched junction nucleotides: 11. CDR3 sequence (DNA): TGCGCCAGCAAATTTGGACTAGCGGAGGGGTATGAGCAGTTCTTC. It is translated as CASKFGLAEGYEQFF.

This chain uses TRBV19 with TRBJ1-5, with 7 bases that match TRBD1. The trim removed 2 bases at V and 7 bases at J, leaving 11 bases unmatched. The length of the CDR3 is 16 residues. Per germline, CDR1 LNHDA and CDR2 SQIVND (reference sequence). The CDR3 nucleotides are TGTGCCAGTAGTATAAAACAGGGGTCGAGTAGGCAGCCCCAGCATTTT. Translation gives CASSIKQGSSRQPQHF.

The CDR3 coding sequence is TGTGCCAGCAGCTTGGCCACCCGGGACTACGAGCAGTACTTC. The encoded protein is CASSLATRDYEQYF. The V and J genes are TRBV5-5 and TRBJ2-7, with a tentative D call TRBD2 (5 bases). Trimming stripped 0 bases from V and 3 bases from J, with 10 bases between. Germline assignment: CDR1 SGHKS and CDR2 YYEKEE (reference sequence). CDR3 length equals 14 residues.

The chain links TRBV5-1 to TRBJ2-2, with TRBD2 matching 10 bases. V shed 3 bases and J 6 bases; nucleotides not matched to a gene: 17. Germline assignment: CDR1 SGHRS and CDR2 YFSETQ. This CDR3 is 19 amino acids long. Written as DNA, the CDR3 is TGCGCCAGCAGCTGGAATCCGACTAGCGGGTCCCTCGCGGCCGGGGAGCTGTTTTTT. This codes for CASSWNPTSGSLAAGELFF.

CDR3 nucleotide sequence: TGTGCCAGCAGCTTACACCCTAGCGGGACCACAGATACGCAGTATTTT. Its translation: CASSLHPSGTTDTQYF. This chain uses TRBV7-2 with TRBJ2-3; TRBD2 agrees at 9 bases. The CDR3 has 16 residues. Germline-derived CDR1 and CDR2 are SGHTA and FQGNSA. Trimming removed 2 bases from V and 2 bases from J; junction bases left unmatched: 5.

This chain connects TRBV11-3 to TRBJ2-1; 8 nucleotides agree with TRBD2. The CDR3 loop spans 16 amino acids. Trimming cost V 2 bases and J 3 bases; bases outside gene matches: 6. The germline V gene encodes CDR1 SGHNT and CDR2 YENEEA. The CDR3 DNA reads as TGTGCCAGCAGCTTACTCAAAGCGGGGGACTACAATGAGCAGTTCTTC. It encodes CASSLLKAGDYNEQFF.

CDR3 region: CAISELAGELFF. As DNA, the CDR3 is TGTGCCATCAGTGAGCTAGCCGGGGAGCTGTTTTTT. The chain combines TRBV10-3 with TRBJ2-2; no clear D. The V gene's germline CDR1 is ENHRY and CDR2 SYGVKD. The CDR3 is 12 residues long. V was shortened by 2 bases and J by 6 bases, with 4 bases between the two germline ends.